These 10 T cell receptor beta chains share one sample of origin, sequenced in a study of OX40 agonist ivuxolimab in advanced cancers. Library preparation employed the immunoSEQ multiplex PCR assay. Here the immuneACCESS table is served through TCRdb, limited to in-frame sequences with V and J called. Missing clones are a known gap in these copies; in checked studies unresolved V genes cover under half, and the rest lacks a known reason. Recorded for this sample are approximately 79,000 clones; around 93% of them occurred a single time. The ten largest clones capture about 8% of the sample. The sequencing used CD4+ or CD8+ T cells sorted from blood, collected in a trial of the OX40 agonist ivuxolimab. The receptors derive from an adult with an advanced solid tumor such as melanoma, head and neck, liver or kidney cancer.

This sequence joins TRBV9 and TRBJ2-3; D uncertain. The CDR3 length is 13 residues. Germline values: CDR1 SGDLS, CDR2 YYNGEE. Trimming cost V 3 bases and J 0 bases, with 5 bases left between them. Here the CDR3 reads CASSGWSTDTQYF. The CDR3 DNA reads as TGTGCCAGCAGCGGGTGGAGCACAGATACGCAGTATTTT.

This sequence joins TRBV27 and TRBJ2-7; no clear D gene. This CDR3 region has 14 residues. Looked up from germline, CDR1 is MNHEY and CDR2 is SMNVEV (reference sequence). V was pared by 0 bases and J by 3 bases, with 9 bases between. CDR3 loop: CASSLSSGNYEQYF. DNA for the CDR3: TGTGCCAGCAGTTTATCTTCCGGCAACTACGAGCAGTACTTC.

The chain is built from TRBV10-3 and TRBJ1-1, with D perhaps TRBD1 (5 bases). From germline, CDR1 is ENHRY and CDR2 SYGVKD. The V gene lost 0 bases and the J gene lost 1 base, with 9 bases spanning the gap. This CDR3 region has 15 residues. CDR3 loop: CAISESWTKNTEAFF. For the CDR3, the DNA is TGTGCCATCAGTGAGTCCTGGACAAAGAACACTGAAGCTTTCTTT.

Turning to this clone: The junction shows a germline mismatch at one end, possibly a read error. This sequence joins TRBV13 and TRBJ2-1; 7 bases agree with TRBD2. Germline V gene lookup returns CDR1 PRHDT and CDR2 FYEKMQ (reference sequence). The CDR3 covers 15 residues. In DNA, the CDR3 is TGTGCCAGCAGCTCCCGGGGGGAGACTAACAATCAGCAGTTCTTC. It is translated as CASSSRGETNNQQFF. The entire variable domain, with the rest obtained from reference TRBV13 and TRBJ2-1, is as follows: AAGVIQSPRHLIKEKRETATLKCYPIPRHDTVYWYQQGPGQDPQFLISFYEKMQSDKGSIPDRFSAQQFSDYHSELNMSSLELGDSALYFCASSSRGETNNQQFFGPGTRLTVL.

V usage is TRBV4-3 and J usage is TRBJ2-3; the D call may be TRBD1 or TRBD2 (6 bases each). Germline CDR1 LGHNA, CDR2 YSLEER. Deletions cut 0 bases from V and 1 base from J, with 23 bases between. The CDR3 contains 20 residues. The CDR3 loop is CASSQDRGQEYIPGTDTQYF. The CDR3 DNA reads as TGCGCCAGCAGCCAAGATCGGGGGCAGGAATACATCCCCGGCACAGATACGCAGTATTTT.

The chain uses TRBV11-2 and TRBJ1-6, with D possibly matching TRBD1 (5 bases). This CDR3 has 14 amino acids. Trimming cost V 1 base and J 13 bases, with 14 bases left between them. The germline V gene has CDR1 SGHAT and CDR2 FQNNGV. The CDR3: CASSLALFEGPLHF. The CDR3 nucleotides are TGTGCCAGCAGCTTAGCCCTGTTTGAGGGGCCCCTCCACTTT. Using reference TRBV11-2 and TRBJ1-6 for the parts outside the CDR3, the full variable domain is EAGVAQSPRYKIIEKRQSVAFWCNPISGHATLYWYQQILGQGPKLLIQFQNNGVVDDSQLPKDRFSAERLKGVDSTLKIQPAKLEDSAVYLCASSLALFEGPLHFGNGTRLTVT.

The chain joins TRBV30 to TRBJ2-2; 10 bases agree with TRBD1. Germline V gives CDR1 GTSNPN, CDR2 SVGIG (reference sequence). The CDR3 length is 16 residues. V lost 2 bases, J lost 7 bases, and 10 bases stayed unmatched. CDR3 loop: CAWSPDRGLWNGELFF. CDR3 nucleotides: TGTGCCTGGAGTCCCGACAGGGGGCTATGGAACGGGGAGCTGTTTTTT.

This chain joins TRBV10-3 and TRBJ2-5, with 10 bases fitting TRBD2. V lost 0 bases, J lost 0 bases, and 10 bases stayed unmatched. CDR1 and CDR2 from the germline V gene are ENHRY and SYGVKD. This CDR3 region has 19 residues. CDR3 region: CAISESGTSGLAYQETQYF. CDR3 bases: TGTGCCATCAGTGAGTCGGGGACCTCGGGACTAGCGTACCAAGAGACCCAGTACTTC.

Concerning this clone itself: One end of the junction fails to match germline, which may point to a read error. The chain recombines TRBV7-7 with TRBJ2-7; D gene uncertain. This CDR3 has 13 amino acids. Looked up from germline, CDR1 is SSHAT and CDR2 is FNYEAQ (reference sequence). CDR3 region: CASSLVKFGEQYF. Written as DNA, the CDR3 is TGTGCTAGCAGCTTAGTCAAGTTTGGCGAGCAGTACTTC.

This rearrangement joins TRBV7-8 to TRBJ2-1, with D possibly being TRBD1 or TRBD2 (5 bases each). The CDR3 has 21 amino acids. Germline CDR1 and CDR2: SGHVS and FQNEAQ. Trimming removed 3 bases from V and 6 bases from J, with 33 bases in between. CDR3 amino acids: CASSFYSGTILGDGFINEQFF. CDR3 DNA sequence: TGTGCCAGCAGCTTTTATTCCGGGACGATCCTTGGCGATGGGTTTATCAATGAGCAGTTCTTC.